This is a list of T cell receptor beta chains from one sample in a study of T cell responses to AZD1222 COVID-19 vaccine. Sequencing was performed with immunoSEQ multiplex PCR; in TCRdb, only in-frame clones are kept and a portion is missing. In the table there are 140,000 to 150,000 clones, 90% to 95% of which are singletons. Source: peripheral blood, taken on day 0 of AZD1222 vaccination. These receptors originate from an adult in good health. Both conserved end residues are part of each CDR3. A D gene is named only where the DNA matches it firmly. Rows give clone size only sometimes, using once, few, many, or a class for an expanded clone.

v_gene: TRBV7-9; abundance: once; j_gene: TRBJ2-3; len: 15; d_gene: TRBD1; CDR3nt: TGTGCCAGCAGCTCAGGACAGGGGAGGACAGATACGCAGTATTTT; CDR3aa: CASSSGQGRTDTQYF
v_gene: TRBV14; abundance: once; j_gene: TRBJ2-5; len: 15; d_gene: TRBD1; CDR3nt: TGTGCCAGCAGCCACGGGACAGGGGGGCAAGAGACCCAGTACTTC; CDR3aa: CASSHGTGGQETQYF
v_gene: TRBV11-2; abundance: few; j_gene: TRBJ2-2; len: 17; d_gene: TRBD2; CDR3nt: TGTGCCAGCAGCCTTGGACTAGCGGGATTACAAACCGGGGAGCTGTTTTTT; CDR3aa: CASSLGLAGLQTGELFF
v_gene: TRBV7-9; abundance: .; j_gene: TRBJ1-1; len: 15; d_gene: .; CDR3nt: TGTGCCAGCAGCGTGAGATTAGGGGAAAACACTGAAGCTTTCTTT; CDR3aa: CASSVRLGENTEAFF
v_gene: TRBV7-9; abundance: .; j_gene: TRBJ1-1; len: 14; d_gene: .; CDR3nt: TGTGCCAGCAGCTCAGAATGGATTCCAGCTGAAGCTTTCTTT; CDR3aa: CASSSEWIPAEAFF
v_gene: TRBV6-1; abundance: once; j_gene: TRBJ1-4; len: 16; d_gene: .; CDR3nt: TGTGCCAGCAGTGACAGACAGTTGCTTAATAATGAAAAACTGTTTTTT; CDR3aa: CASSDRQLLNNEKLFF
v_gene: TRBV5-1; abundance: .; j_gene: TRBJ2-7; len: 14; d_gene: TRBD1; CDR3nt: TGCGCCAGCAGCTTGCGGGACAGCTCCTACGAGCAGTACTTC; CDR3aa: CASSLRDSSYEQYF
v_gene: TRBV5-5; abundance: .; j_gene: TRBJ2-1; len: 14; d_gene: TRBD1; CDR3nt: TGTGCCAGCAGCTTGTTGGGACAGTACAATGAGCAGTTCTTC; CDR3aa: CASSLLGQYNEQFF
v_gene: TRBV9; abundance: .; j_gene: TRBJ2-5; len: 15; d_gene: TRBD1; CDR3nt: TGTGCCAGCAGCGTAGGGACAGGGGGCGGGGAGACCCAGTACTTC; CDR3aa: CASSVGTGGGETQYF
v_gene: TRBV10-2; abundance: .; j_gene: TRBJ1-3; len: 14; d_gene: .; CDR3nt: TGCGCCAGCAGTACCGACAGGTTTGGAAACACCATATATTTT; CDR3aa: CASSTDRFGNTIYF
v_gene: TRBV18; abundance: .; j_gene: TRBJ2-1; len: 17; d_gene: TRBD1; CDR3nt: TGTGCCAGCTCACCACCCGGGGGACAGGGCCTAAACAATGAGCAGTTCTTC; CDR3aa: CASSPPGGQGLNNEQFF
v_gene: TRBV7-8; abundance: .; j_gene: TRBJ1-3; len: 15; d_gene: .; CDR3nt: TGTGCCAGCAGCTTCCAAGGGGCCTCTGGAAACACCATATATTTT; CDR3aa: CASSFQGASGNTIYF
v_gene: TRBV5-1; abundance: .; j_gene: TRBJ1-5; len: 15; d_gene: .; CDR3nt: TGCGCCAGCAGCTTCCTACCCCGGGGGCAACAGCCCCAGCATTTT; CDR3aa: CASSFLPRGQQPQHF
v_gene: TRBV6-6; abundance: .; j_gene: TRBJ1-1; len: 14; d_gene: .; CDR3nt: TGTGCCAGCAGTTACGGGCGGGGGTCCACTGAAGCTTTCTTT; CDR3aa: CASSYGRGSTEAFF
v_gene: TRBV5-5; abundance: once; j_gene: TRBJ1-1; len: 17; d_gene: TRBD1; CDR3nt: TGTGCCAGCAGCTTGGGCAACAGGGGGCTTAGGGACACTGAAGCTTTCTTT; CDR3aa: CASSLGNRGLRDTEAFF
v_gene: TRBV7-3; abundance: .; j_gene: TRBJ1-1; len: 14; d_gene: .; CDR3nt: TGTGCCAGCAGCTTATCCCACGGGGACACTGAAGCTTTCTTT; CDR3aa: CASSLSHGDTEAFF
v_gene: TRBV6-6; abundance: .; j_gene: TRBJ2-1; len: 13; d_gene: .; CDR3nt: TGTGCCAGCAGCCCAACAGGGTTCGGTGAGCAGTTCTTC; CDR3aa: CASSPTGFGEQFF
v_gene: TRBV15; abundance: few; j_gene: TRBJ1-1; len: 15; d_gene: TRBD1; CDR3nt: TGTGCCACCAGCAGAGCCGGGACAGCGAACACTGAAGCTTTCTTT; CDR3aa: CATSRAGTANTEAFF
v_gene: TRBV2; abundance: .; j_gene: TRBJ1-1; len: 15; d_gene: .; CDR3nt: TGTGCCAGCAGTGTGTCAAAGGGCGGGATTACTGAAGCTTTCTTT; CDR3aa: CASSVSKGGITEAFF
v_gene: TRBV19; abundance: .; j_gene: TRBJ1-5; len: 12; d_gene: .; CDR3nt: TGTGCCAGTAGTATCTCAGGGCAGCCCCAGCATTTT; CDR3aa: CASSISGQPQHF
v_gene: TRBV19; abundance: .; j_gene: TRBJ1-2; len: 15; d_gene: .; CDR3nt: TGTGCCAGTAGATTGGCCGGGACCCCGCCTTATGGCTACACCTTC; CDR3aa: CASRLAGTPPYGYTF
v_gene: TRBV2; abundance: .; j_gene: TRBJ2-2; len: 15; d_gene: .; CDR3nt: TGTGCCAGCAGTATAGGAGGGGTAAATACCGGGGAGCTGTTTTTT; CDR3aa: CASSIGGVNTGELFF
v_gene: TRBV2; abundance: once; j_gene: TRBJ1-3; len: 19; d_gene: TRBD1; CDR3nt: TGTGCCAGCAGTGAACGGTTAAGGGACAGGGGGTTCGCTGGAAACACCATATATTTT; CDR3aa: CASSERLRDRGFAGNTIYF
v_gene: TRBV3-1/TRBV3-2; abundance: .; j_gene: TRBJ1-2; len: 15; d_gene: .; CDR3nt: TGTGCCAGCAGCCAAGGTCACGGTACTAACTATGGCTACACCTTC; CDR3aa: CASSQGHGTNYGYTF
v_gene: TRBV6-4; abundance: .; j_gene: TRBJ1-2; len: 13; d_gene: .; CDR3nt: TGTGCCAGCAGGCCGGGAGAACCTTATGGCTACACCTTC; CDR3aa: CASRPGEPYGYTF
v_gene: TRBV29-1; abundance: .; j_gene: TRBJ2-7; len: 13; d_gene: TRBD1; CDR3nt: TGCAGCTGTACAGGGGGCGAGGGGTACGAGCAGTACTTC; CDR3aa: CSCTGGEGYEQYF